The T cell receptor beta chain described here comes from a study of identifying expanded T cells in peripheral blood. Study outcomes and limitations: Roughly 1.2 clones differed between technical replicates, versus 16.4 and 19 over time. Variance in clone template counts between approximately 2-week samples significantly increased with total template count across all healthy donors.

This CDR3 is built from 11 residues. V lost 4 bases and J lost 7, with 8 bases in between. CDR1 is DFQATT and CDR2 is SNEGSKA in the germline V gene (reference sequence). Assay used: immunoSEQ multiplex PCR; TCRdb lists only in-frame clones, some missing. The repertoire holds about 91,000 clones, with approximately 91% as singletons. During the collection period, no donor immune events like infections were recorded. About this clone: Its antigen is not known.

This clonotype originated in a person aged 18-70 years in good health. This rearrangement joins TRBV20-1 to TRBJ2-1; D not certain. Sequencing was carried out using blood. The CDR3 spells CSATPANEQFF. CDR3 sequence (DNA): TGCAGTGCTACTCCGGCTAATGAGCAGTTCTTC.